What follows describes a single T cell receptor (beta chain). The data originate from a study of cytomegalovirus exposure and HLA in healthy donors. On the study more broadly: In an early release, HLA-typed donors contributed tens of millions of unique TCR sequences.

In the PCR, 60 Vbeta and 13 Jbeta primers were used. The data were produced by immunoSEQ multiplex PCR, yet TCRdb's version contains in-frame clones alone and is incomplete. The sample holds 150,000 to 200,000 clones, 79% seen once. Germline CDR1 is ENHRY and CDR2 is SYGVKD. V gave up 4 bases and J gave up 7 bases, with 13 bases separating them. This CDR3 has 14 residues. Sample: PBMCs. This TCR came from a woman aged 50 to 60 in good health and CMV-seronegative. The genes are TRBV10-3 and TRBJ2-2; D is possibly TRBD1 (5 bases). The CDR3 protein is CAISGEGAIGELFF. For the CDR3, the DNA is TGTGCCATCAGTGGGGAAGGGGCGATCGGGGAGCTGTTTTTT.